These 26 T cell receptor beta chains originate from one sample sequenced in a study of T cells in localized non-small cell lung cancer. Sequenced by immunoSEQ multiplex PCR; TCRdb stores in-frame clones only, minus some. This table has about 2,200 clones, around two fifths appearing once. The sample consisted of lung tumor tissue, taken before any cancer treatment. These receptors originate from a female donor older than 55 with stage I lung adenocarcinoma.

This clone has just a few counts. V and J are TRBV11-3 and TRBJ2-7, with 11 bases lining up with TRBD2. Germline V gives CDR1 SGHNT, CDR2 YENEEA. The CDR3 has 15 amino acids. The V and J ends lost 5 bases and 9 bases, in that order; junction bases with no gene match: 12. CDR3: CASSPGTSGRPGQYF. CDR3 DNA: TGTGCCAGCAGCCCCGGGACTAGCGGCCGTCCAGGGCAGTACTTC.

The V gene is TRBV11-3, the J gene TRBJ2-1, with a weak D call TRBD2 (5 bases). V lost 5 bases to trimming and J lost 0 bases, with 11 bases between them. Germline CDR1 and CDR2: SGHNT and YENEEA. The CDR3 sequence is 15 residues long. The CDR3 reads CASSLRRSSYNEQFF. CDR3 sequence (DNA): TGTGCCAGCAGCCTTCGGAGGAGCTCCTACAATGAGCAGTTCTTC.

CDR3 sequence reads: CASGAGFNTEAFF. The CDR3 DNA reads as TGTGCCAGCGGTGCAGGGTTTAACACTGAAGCTTTCTTT. The chain uses TRBV6-8 and TRBJ1-1; TRBD1 is a possible D gene (5 bases). The V gene's germline CDR1 is MNHGY and CDR2 SAAAGT. CDR3 length: 13 amino acids. The ends were cut back, 8 bases at V and 2 bases at J, with 12 bases in the middle.

In its sample, this clone was seen a few times. The chain joins TRBV18 to TRBJ2-3; 8 bases agree with TRBD2. The CDR3 runs to 16 residues. In germline, CDR1 is KGHSH, CDR2 LQKENI. V lost 4 bases, J lost 2 bases, and 8 bases stayed unmatched. This CDR3 reads CASSLPSGRATDTQYF. The CDR3 region has the DNA TGTGCCAGCTCACTCCCCAGCGGGAGAGCCACAGATACGCAGTATTTT.

The table lists this clone with a few counts. The V call is TRBV9, the J call TRBJ2-3, with D perhaps matching TRBD2 (7 bases). From germline, CDR1 is SGDLS and CDR2 YYNGEE. This CDR3 has 16 amino acids. The germline V and J ends were trimmed by 5 bases and 4 bases, with 20 bases remaining between them. CDR3 DNA sequence: TGTGCCAGCAGTGCCTCTCAAGGGGGAGGGGCAGATACGCAGTATTTT. It codes for CASSASQGGGADTQYF.

The chain is built from TRBV15 and TRBJ2-7, with a weak D call TRBD2 (6 bases). Germline lookup yields CDR1 LNHNV and CDR2 YYDKDF (reference sequence). The CDR3 has 14 amino acids. Trimming left V 1 base short and J 6 bases short, with 13 bases between. This chain's CDR3 is CATSRVPSGVEQYF. The CDR3 DNA sequence: TGTGCCACCAGCAGAGTACCCTCGGGGGTCGAGCAGTACTTC.

CDR3 coding DNA: TGTGCCTGGGCGACTGGAATATACGAGCAGTACTTC. Its translation is CAWATGIYEQYF. The V call is TRBV30, the J call TRBJ2-7; D not certain. The CDR3 is 12 residues long. CDR1 and CDR2 (germline): GTSNPN, SVGIG (reference sequence). Between the trimmed V and J ends, which lost 5 bases and 4 bases, there was a span of 12 bases.

V gene TRBV18 combines with J gene TRBJ2-1; possibly TRBD2 for D (6 bases). This CDR3 has 15 residues. The germline V and J ends were trimmed by 2 bases and 5 bases, with 13 bases remaining between them. The germline gives CDR1 KGHSH, CDR2 LQKENI. The CDR3 DNA reads as TGTGCCAGCTCACCAAGCTTAGCGGTCGACAATGAGCAGTTCTTC. Its protein is CASSPSLAVDNEQFF.

CDR3 residues: CASHPPGQGFREQYF. For the CDR3, the DNA is TGTGCCAGCCACCCCCCGGGACAGGGTTTTAGGGAGCAGTACTTC. V gene TRBV18 combines with J gene TRBJ2-7, with 9 positions matching TRBD1. The V gene's germline CDR1 is KGHSH and CDR2 LQKENI. Losses at the gene ends were 8 bases for V and 7 bases for J; bases not matched to a gene: 15. This CDR3 is 15 amino acids long.

The chain joins TRBV9 to TRBJ2-2; 9 nucleotides agree with TRBD2. Germline loops: CDR1 SGDLS, CDR2 YYNGEE. V lost 7 bases, J lost 5 bases, and 9 bases stayed unmatched. The CDR3 runs to 15 residues. The CDR3 here is CASSRGREGTGELFF. CDR3 sequence (DNA): TGTGCCAGCTCCCGGGGGCGGGAGGGAACCGGGGAGCTGTTTTTT.

This clone was detected only once. J is TRBJ2-7 and V is TRBV29-1, with 8 positions matching TRBD1. Germline V lookup: CDR1 SQVTM, CDR2 ANQGSEA. J was trimmed by 0 bases and V by 4 bases; bases with no gene match: 8. The CDR3 totals 15 residues. CDR3 DNA sequence: TGCAGCGTTGTGGACAGGGCATCCAGCTCCTACGAGCAGTACTTC. This codes for CSVVDRASSSYEQYF.

This clone was picked up a small number of times. J is TRBJ2-7 and V is TRBV6-8, with 13 bases identical to TRBD2. This CDR3 is built from 14 residues. Germline V gives CDR1 MNHGY, CDR2 SAAAGT. The junction had 8 bases not matched to a gene; V was cut back by 6 bases and J by 9 bases. The CDR3: CASSGTSGTTVQYF. CDR3 DNA: TGTGCCAGCAGCGGGACTAGCGGGACCACAGTGCAGTACTTC.

By its share, this clone is medium-sized. The chain couples TRBV9 to TRBJ2-5; no reliable D call. This CDR3 spans 13 amino acids. V gave up 0 bases and J gave up 5 bases, with 8 bases separating them. Germline CDR1 reads SGDLS; CDR2 reads YYNGEE. CDR3: CASSVVSLETQYF. For the CDR3, the DNA is TGTGCCAGCAGCGTAGTAAGTTTGGAGACCCAGTACTTC.

This clone is large by share. The gene calls are TRBV30 and TRBJ1-4, with no clear D. Trimming stripped 0 bases from V and 10 bases from J, with 12 bases between. Germline-derived CDR1 and CDR2 are GTSNPN and SVGIG (reference sequence). This CDR3 spans 13 amino acids. CDR3 nucleotides: TGTGCCTGGAGTGTAAGCCCGGTCGGAAAACTGTTTTTT. Protein sequence: CAWSVSPVGKLFF.

This clone was picked up a small number of times. V is TRBV6-7 and J is TRBJ2-7, with D possibly TRBD1 on 6 matching bases. TRBV6-7 is noted as an ORF with a role that remains uncertain. The CDR3 has 15 residues. Trimming took off 1 base at V and 2 bases at J, with 12 bases between the two ends. CDR3 residues: CASSYFHREPYEQYF. DNA of the CDR3: TGTGCCAGCAGTTACTTCCACAGGGAGCCCTACGAGCAGTACTTC.

In its sample, this clone was seen once. CDR3 nucleotide sequence: TGTGCCAGTAGTACGGCCGGGACAGGGGTTGACGAGCAGTACTTC. This gives the protein CASSTAGTGVDEQYF. J is TRBJ2-7 and V is TRBV19; 10 bases agree with TRBD1. Germline V gives CDR1 LNHDA, CDR2 SQIVND (reference sequence). The CDR3 has 15 residues. V trimming: 4 bases; J trimming: 5 bases; junction bases outside the gene matches: 8.

This clone is categorized as medium-sized. The rearrangement joins TRBV9 to TRBJ2-3; TRBD2 agrees at 11 bases. J lost 5 bases, V lost 1 base, and 6 bases had no gene match. The length of the CDR3 is 16 residues. Germline CDR1 SGDLS, CDR2 YYNGEE. The CDR3 coding sequence is TGTGCCAGCAGCGTATCTAGCGGGAGGAGACTAGATACGCAGTATTTT. Protein: CASSVSSGRRLDTQYF.

This clone has just a few counts. This rearrangement joins TRBV18 to TRBJ1-4; 8 nucleotides agree with TRBD1. CDR1 KGHSH and CDR2 LQKENI come from the germline V gene. This CDR3 spans 15 amino acids. Trimming took 6 bases from V and 5 from J; bases not matched to a gene: 8. CDR3 region: CASSLGQGLNEKLFF. DNA of the CDR3: TGTGCCAGCTCGCTCGGACAGGGTTTAAATGAAAAACTGTTTTTT. Complete variable domain (other parts from reference TRBV18 and TRBJ1-4): NAGVMQNPRHLVRRRGQEARLRCSPMKGHSHVYWYRQLPEEGLKFMVYLQKENIIDESGMPKERFSAEFPKEGPSILRIQQVVRGDSAAYFCASSLGQGLNEKLFFGSGTQLSVL.

The V and J genes are TRBV7-2 and TRBJ2-3; 8 positions agree with TRBD2. Germline V gene sequence: CDR1 SGHTA, CDR2 FQGNSA. V shed 5 bases and J 4 bases; nucleotides not matched to a gene: 2. This CDR3 has 13 amino acids. The CDR3 DNA reads as TGTGCCAGCAGCCGGGAGGGGTCAGATACGCAGTATTTT. This translates into CASSREGSDTQYF.

The V call is TRBV6-1, the J call TRBJ1-1; unclear D gene. The germline V gene encodes CDR1 MNHNS and CDR2 SASEGT. The CDR3 runs 15 residues. V was shortened by 0 bases and J by 4 bases, with 12 bases between the two germline ends. The CDR3 DNA reads as TGTGCCAGCAGTGAAGCCGTGATTTCGGGCACTGAAGCTTTCTTT. Its translation: CASSEAVISGTEAFF.

The chain has TRBV29-1 and TRBJ2-4; 8 bases are a match to TRBD2. The V gene end was trimmed by 4 bases and the J gene end by 3 bases; junction bases not matched to a gene: 11. CDR1 SQVTM and CDR2 ANQGSEA come from the germline V gene. The CDR3 spans 16 residues. CDR3 sequence: CSVVPGGGAGKNIQYF. CDR3 coding DNA: TGCAGCGTTGTTCCCGGGGGGGGAGCGGGCAAAAACATTCAGTACTTC. The variable domain in full, completed from reference TRBV29-1 and TRBJ2-4, reads SAVISQKPSRDICQRGTSLTIQCQVDSQVTMMFWYRQQPGQSLTLIATANQGSEATYESGFVIDKFPISRPNLTFSTLTVSNMSPEDSSIYLCSVVPGGGAGKNIQYFGAGTRLSVL.

The V gene is TRBV6-8, the J gene TRBJ2-3, with TRBD1 identical over 7 bases. CDR3 size: 12 residues. Germline CDR1 MNHGY, CDR2 SAAAGT. The V and J ends lost 10 bases and 2 bases, in that order; junction bases with no gene match: 3. CDR3 nucleotides: TGTGCCATCGGGACAGACACAGATACGCAGTATTTT. The encoded protein is CAIGTDTDTQYF.

This sequence joins TRBV18 and TRBJ2-1; 14 positions agree with TRBD2. Trimming at V came to 6 bases and at J to 4 bases, leaving 14 bases not matched to a gene. Germline V gene lookup returns CDR1 KGHSH and CDR2 LQKENI. The CDR3 sequence is 19 residues long. In nucleotides, the CDR3 is TGTGCCAGCTCCCTCCTACCCCGGACTAGCGGGAGGAATTACAATGAGCAGTTCTTC. Translated, it gives CASSLLPRTSGRNYNEQFF.

The V gene is TRBV14, the J gene TRBJ2-3, with 7 positions matching TRBD1. Looked up from germline, CDR1 is SGHDN and CDR2 is FVKESK. CDR3 length: 17 residues. With 4 bases clipped from V and 0 bases from J, the junction kept 10 bases outside the gene matches. The CDR3 protein is CASSPEYGTASTDTQYF. CDR3 nucleotides: TGTGCCAGCAGCCCGGAGTACGGGACAGCTAGCACAGATACGCAGTATTTT.

The chain combines TRBV30 with TRBJ2-1, with D unclear. CDR1 is GTSNPN, CDR2 SVGIG, per germline (reference sequence). V dropped 5 bases and J dropped 4 bases, with 15 bases sitting between them. The CDR3 is 14 amino acids. CDR3 region: CAWSKGMSYNEQFF. The DNA for the CDR3 is TGTGCCTGGTCGAAGGGAATGAGTTACAATGAGCAGTTCTTC.

This clone was seen a few times. The chain carries TRBV15 and TRBJ2-3; 10 positions agree with TRBD2. With V trimmed by 0 bases and J by 3 bases, 9 bases remained unmatched. CDR3 length: 18 amino acids. In germline, CDR1 is LNHNV, CDR2 YYDKDF (reference sequence). DNA for the CDR3: TGTGCCACCAGCAGAGATCACCCCGATAGCGGGAGGACAGATACGCAGTATTTT. It encodes CATSRDHPDSGRTDTQYF.